Listed here are 30 T cell receptor beta chains from one sample, sequenced in a study of OX40 agonist ivuxolimab in advanced cancers. Receptor amplification or capture employed the immunoSEQ multiplex PCR assay. The clones in this table, taken by TCRdb from immuneACCESS, are in-frame only. Not every clone is retained; where verified, under half of the shortfall comes from an unresolved V gene, and the cause of the rest is unknown. Here the sample has about 79,000 clones; over 75% occur a single time. The ten largest clonotypes hold 4.1% of the sample. The specimen was CD4+ or CD8+ T cells sorted from blood, collected in a trial of the OX40 agonist ivuxolimab. The receptors come from an adult with an advanced solid tumor such as melanoma, head and neck, liver or kidney cancer.

V is TRBV5-1 and J is TRBJ2-5; 7 positions agree with TRBD1. After removal of 4 bases from V and 1 base from J, the junction contained 10 bases not matched to a gene. Per germline, CDR1 SGHRS and CDR2 YFSETQ. The CDR3 length is 16 residues. CDR3 sequence reads: CASSATGTDSQETQYF. The CDR3 coding sequence is TGCGCCAGCAGCGCGACCGGGACAGACAGCCAAGAGACCCAGTACTTC.

The chain carries TRBV29-1 and TRBJ1-1; unclear D gene. This CDR3 region has 12 residues. Germline V CDR1 and CDR2: SQVTM, ANQGSEA. Trimming removed 4 bases from V and 3 bases from J, with 9 bases in between. CDR3 protein: CSVGSQYTEAFF. Here the CDR3 DNA reads TGCAGCGTTGGATCCCAATACACTGAAGCTTTCTTT.

The chain is built from TRBV27 and TRBJ2-1; 12 bases agree with TRBD2. The J segment lost 4 bases and the V segment lost 5 bases, leaving 3 bases of the junction unmatched. Germline-derived CDR1 and CDR2 are MNHEY and SMNVEV (reference sequence). CDR3 length equals 15 residues. The CDR3 DNA follows: TGTGCCAGCAGTGCGACTAGCGGGAGTTACAATGAGCAGTTCTTC. Protein sequence: CASSATSGSYNEQFF.

The V call is TRBV28, the J call TRBJ2-5; 8 bases fit TRBD1. Germline assignment: CDR1 MDHEN and CDR2 SYDVKM. This CDR3 is built from 13 residues. After removal of 6 bases from V and 2 bases from J, the junction contained 2 bases not matched to a gene. This CDR3 is CASRGTGQETQYF. The CDR3 coding sequence is TGTGCCAGCAGAGGGACAGGACAAGAGACCCAGTACTTC.

The chain couples TRBV29-1 to TRBJ2-7; 11 nucleotides agree with TRBD1. The germline gives CDR1 SQVTM, CDR2 ANQGSEA. The CDR3 is 14 residues long. With V trimmed by 4 bases and J by 6 bases, 8 bases remained unmatched. The CDR3 here is CSVASGTGGLEQYF. As DNA, the CDR3 is TGCAGCGTTGCTTCCGGGACAGGGGGACTCGAGCAGTACTTC.

The chain links TRBV5-1 to TRBJ2-7; 11 nucleotides line up with TRBD2. Trimming at V came to 4 bases and at J to 4 bases, leaving 7 bases not matched to a gene. Germline CDR1 SGHRS, CDR2 YFSETQ. The CDR3 is 15 amino acids. The CDR3 DNA sequence: TGCGCCAGCAGCAAACTAGCGGGAGTTGAGTACGAGCAGTACTTC. Translated, it gives CASSKLAGVEYEQYF.

The rearrangement links TRBV18 to TRBJ2-5; D is unclear. The CDR3 is 14 residues long. Germline-derived CDR1 and CDR2 are KGHSH and LQKENI. Trimming stripped 3 bases from V and 1 base from J, with 9 bases between. CDR3 region: CASSPGRSQETQYF. The CDR3 coding sequence is TGTGCCAGCTCACCCGGCAGGAGCCAAGAGACCCAGTACTTC.

The CDR3 sequence is CSVDNRDTEAFF. CDR3 coding DNA: TGCAGCGTTGATAACAGGGACACTGAAGCTTTCTTT. The chain joins TRBV29-1 to TRBJ1-1, with D possibly being TRBD1 (6 bases). CDR3 length equals 12 residues. Germline CDR1 SQVTM, CDR2 ANQGSEA. V lost 3 bases to trimming and J lost 3 bases, with 8 bases between them.

The chain recombines TRBV5-1 with TRBJ1-2; D unclear. The CDR3 covers 15 residues. Trimming removed 4 bases from V and 4 bases from J, with 17 bases in between. Germline-derived CDR1 and CDR2 are SGHRS and YFSETQ. The CDR3 nucleotides read TGCGCCAGCAGCCCCGAGGAGGGAGGTGCCTATGGCTACACCTTC. The encoded protein is CASSPEEGGAYGYTF.

The J gene is TRBJ2-3, the V gene TRBV9; possibly TRBD1 for D (5 bases). CDR1 is SGDLS, CDR2 YYNGEE, per germline. V was cut by 4 bases and J by 2 bases, with 11 bases left in between. This CDR3 region has 14 residues. As DNA, the CDR3 is TGTGCCAGCAGCACTGGACACTACACAGATACGCAGTATTTT. Amino acids: CASSTGHYTDTQYF.

V is TRBV28 and J is TRBJ2-7, with TRBD1 matching over 9 bases. The V gene end was trimmed by 8 bases and the J gene end by 4 bases; junction bases not matched to a gene: 9. This CDR3 is 14 amino acids long. The V gene's germline CDR1 is MDHEN and CDR2 SYDVKM. The CDR3 loop is CASGKGQGIYEQYF. The CDR3 bases are TGTGCCAGCGGCAAAGGACAGGGGATATACGAGCAGTACTTC.

The chain carries TRBV27 and TRBJ2-3; 8 bases align to TRBD2. V lost 5 bases and J lost 2; bases outside the gene matches: 3. CDR3 length equals 14 residues. Per the germline V gene, CDR1 is MNHEY and CDR2 is SMNVEV (reference sequence). The CDR3 sequence: CASSLGRATDTQYF. In nucleotides, the CDR3 is TGTGCCAGCAGTCTCGGGAGGGCCACAGATACGCAGTATTTT.

V gene TRBV19 combines with J gene TRBJ2-5, with TRBD1 matching over 10 bases. V lost 5 bases and J lost 4; bases outside the gene matches: 4. There are 14 residues in the CDR3. Germline-derived CDR1 and CDR2 are LNHDA and SQIVND (reference sequence). The CDR3 nucleotides read TGTGCCAGTAGTCGGGGACAGGGGCCAGAGACCCAGTACTTC. It specifies CASSRGQGPETQYF.

This rearrangement joins TRBV7-3 to TRBJ2-1; no clear D. Trimming left V 0 bases short and J 5 bases short, with 8 bases between. The CDR3 totals 14 residues. Germline loops: CDR1 SGHTA, CDR2 FQGTGA. The CDR3 loop is CASSLTSTHNEQFF. The CDR3 region has the DNA TGTGCCAGCAGCTTAACTAGCACACACAATGAGCAGTTCTTC.

The chain employs TRBV5-5 and TRBJ2-1; D remains ambiguous. Germline CDR1 reads SGHKS; CDR2 reads YYEKEE (reference sequence). Trimming took 0 bases from V and 4 from J, leaving 11 bases between them. This CDR3 spans 15 amino acids. DNA of the CDR3: TGTGCCAGCAGCTTGGGGTACAACGAATACAATGAGCAGTTCTTC. Translating gives CASSLGYNEYNEQFF. The entire variable domain, with the rest obtained from reference TRBV5-5 and TRBJ2-1, is as follows: DAGVTQSPTHLIKTRGQQVTLRCSPISGHKSVSWYQQVLGQGPQFIFQYYEKEERGRGNFPDRFSARQFPNYSSELNVNALLLGDSALYLCASSLGYNEYNEQFFGPGTRLTVL.

The chain links TRBV6-9 to TRBJ1-1; a weak D match, TRBD1 (6 bases). Germline CDR1 is MNHGY and CDR2 is SVAAGI. Trimming shortened V by 10 bases and J by 0 bases, and 12 bases separated the two germline ends. CDR3 length: 13 residues. CDR3 in amino acids: CAIFDRLNTEAFF. Written as DNA, the CDR3 is TGTGCCATCTTTGACAGGTTGAACACTGAAGCTTTCTTT.

This chain links TRBV19 with TRBJ1-5; 7 nucleotides align to TRBD1. Trimming cost V 5 bases and J 3 bases; bases outside gene matches: 13. The CDR3 is 17 residues long. CDR1 is LNHDA and CDR2 is SQIVND in the germline V gene (reference sequence). This CDR3 reads CASSGLGDSKTNQPQHF. CDR3 DNA: TGTGCCAGTAGTGGTCTTGGGGACAGCAAAACCAATCAGCCCCAGCATTTT.

This clone was recorded only once. This chain connects TRBV27 to TRBJ1-1; 9 positions match TRBD1. The germline CDR1 and CDR2 sequences are MNHEY and SMNVEV (reference sequence). There are 15 residues in the CDR3. The V and J ends lost 1 base and 5 bases, in that order; junction bases with no gene match: 5. The CDR3 bases are TGTGCCAGCAGTTTATTTGACGGGACAGGGACTGAAGCTTTCTTT. Its translation: CASSLFDGTGTEAFF.

The V call is TRBV30, the J call TRBJ2-5; 9 nucleotides match TRBD2. There are 14 residues in the CDR3. V lost 4 bases and J lost 6; bases outside the gene matches: 9. The germline CDR1 and CDR2 sequences are GTSNPN and SVGIG (reference sequence). Here the CDR3 reads CAWTSAGGVKTQYF. DNA of the CDR3: TGTGCCTGGACCTCAGCGGGAGGCGTGAAGACCCAGTACTTC.

This clone was observed a handful of times. The V call is TRBV2, the J call TRBJ1-4; 9 nucleotides match TRBD1. The CDR3 runs to 15 residues. Trimming removed 6 bases from V and 4 bases from J; junction bases left unmatched: 6. Germline V gives CDR1 SNHLY, CDR2 FYNNEI. The CDR3: CASSQTGGNNEKLFF. CDR3 coding DNA: TGTGCCAGCAGCCAGACAGGGGGGAATAATGAAAAACTGTTTTTT.

The V gene is TRBV7-9, the J gene TRBJ1-4; D is ambiguous. The V end lost 1 base, the J end lost 6 bases, and 9 bases lay between the germline ends. There are 14 residues in the CDR3. CDR1 is SEHNR, CDR2 FQNEAQ, per germline (reference sequence). The CDR3 DNA follows: TGTGCCAGCAGCTTAGGGTCGTTTTATGAAAAACTGTTTTTT. Encoded protein: CASSLGSFYEKLFF.

V is TRBV2 and J is TRBJ1-1, with TRBD1 matching over 7 bases. This CDR3 contains 18 residues. Germline CDR1 and CDR2: SNHLY and FYNNEI. The ends lost 4 bases at V and 0 bases at J; junction bases unmatched: 14. This chain's CDR3 is CASSGLARQGKMNTEAFF. In DNA form, the CDR3 reads TGTGCCAGCAGTGGGCTGGCTCGACAGGGTAAGATGAACACTGAAGCTTTCTTT.

The rearrangement uses TRBV7-9 and TRBJ2-1; weak D call: TRBD2 (5 bases). There are 16 residues in the CDR3. Between the trimmed V and J ends, which lost 5 bases and 1 base, there was a span of 15 bases. The germline CDR1 and CDR2 sequences are SEHNR and FQNEAQ (reference sequence). CDR3 bases: TGTGCCAGCAGCCTTACGAGCGGTACATCCTACAATGAGCAGTTCTTC. This encodes CASSLTSGTSYNEQFF.

The V gene is TRBV28, the J gene TRBJ1-5; D gene uncertain. This CDR3 has 13 amino acids. CDR1 MDHEN and CDR2 SYDVKM come from the germline V gene. The V and J ends lost 6 bases and 2 bases respectively, with 8 bases between them. The DNA for the CDR3 is TGTGCCAGCAGACCTGATGGCAATCAGCCCCAGCATTTT. Translation: CASRPDGNQPQHF.

CDR3 in DNA: TGTGCCAGCAGTATAGCGGGAGTTCCGACAGATACGCAGTATTTT. This gives the protein CASSIAGVPTDTQYF. The J gene is TRBJ2-3, the V gene TRBV2; 9 bases align to TRBD2. The CDR3 totals 15 residues. J gave up 3 bases and V 5 bases, and 6 bases lay outside the gene matches. Germline assignment: CDR1 SNHLY and CDR2 FYNNEI.

This chain joins TRBV10-2 and TRBJ2-5; D is unresolved. The ends were cut back, 2 bases at V and 1 base at J, with 11 bases in the middle. CDR1 and CDR2 (germline): WSHSY, SAAADI. This CDR3 has 15 residues. CDR3 nucleotide sequence: TGCGCCAGCAGTGAGAAGATCGGCCTCCAAGAGACCCAGTACTTC. Translation: CASSEKIGLQETQYF.

V gene TRBV7-9 combines with J gene TRBJ2-5; 7 nucleotides align to TRBD2. From germline, CDR1 is SEHNR and CDR2 FQNEAQ (reference sequence). Trimming removed 1 base from V and 2 bases from J; junction bases left unmatched: 7. This CDR3 is built from 16 residues. CDR3 protein: CASSLELGSGQETQYF. CDR3 nucleotides: TGTGCCAGCAGCTTAGAACTCGGTAGCGGGCAAGAGACCCAGTACTTC.

CDR3 in amino acids: CASSSSRAVMNTEAFF. CDR3 nucleotides: TGTGCCAGCAGCTCAAGTAGGGCGGTGATGAACACTGAAGCTTTCTTT. The rearrangement links TRBV7-9 to TRBJ1-1, with no clear D. V was trimmed by 4 bases and J by 0 bases, leaving 15 bases between them. The CDR3 contains 16 residues. Germline assignment: CDR1 SEHNR and CDR2 FQNEAQ (reference sequence).

The gene calls are TRBV5-1 and TRBJ2-3; a weak D match, TRBD1 (5 bases). Germline V gene lookup returns CDR1 SGHRS and CDR2 YFSETQ. Trimming took 0 bases from V and 2 from J, leaving 13 bases between them. This CDR3 spans 16 amino acids. This CDR3 is CASSLARARLTDTQYF. CDR3 bases: TGCGCCAGCAGCTTGGCCAGGGCTAGGCTCACAGATACGCAGTATTTT.

V is TRBV5-1 and J is TRBJ2-5; TRBD1 matches at 7 bases. Germline V CDR1 and CDR2: SGHRS, YFSETQ. This CDR3 contains 15 residues. Unmatched junction bases numbered 8, after V lost 4 bases and J lost 2 bases. Written as DNA, the CDR3 is TGCGCCAGCAGCCCAGGGACAGCGGATCAAGAGACCCAGTACTTC. Residues: CASSPGTADQETQYF.